What follows are 32 T cell receptor beta chains derived from one specimen sequenced in a study of PD-L1 blockade in urothelial cancer. Time point defined: pretreatment peripheral blood. The repertoire was sequenced with immunoSEQ multiplex PCR; TCRdb's copy has only in-frame clones and lacks some. The repertoire has about 79,000 clones, around four fifths of them found once; the top ten carry about 6.2%. This sample comprised PBMCs, obtained around atezolizumab (anti-PD-L1) treatment. These receptors were taken from a man aged 40-55 years with urothelial cancer.

The V gene is TRBV7-6, the J gene TRBJ2-3; possibly TRBD2 for D (6 bases). The germline V gene has CDR1 SGHVS and CDR2 FNYEAQ. CDR3 size: 14 residues. V lost 8 bases to trimming and J lost 5 bases, with 17 bases between them. CDR3 in DNA: TGTGCCAGCGCTTCGGGGGTGGATAAAGATACGCAGTATTTT. Its protein product is CASASGVDKDTQYF.

This chain connects TRBV28 to TRBJ1-1, with TRBD1 matching over 12 bases. With V trimmed by 6 bases and J by 11 bases, 13 bases remained unmatched. The V gene's germline CDR1 is MDHEN and CDR2 SYDVKM. This CDR3 has 15 amino acids. CDR3 nucleotide sequence: TGTGCCAGCAGAATCCCCGGGACAGGGGGCACTTCGGCTTTCTTT. It codes for CASRIPGTGGTSAFF.

The chain combines TRBV6-5 with TRBJ2-1; maybe TRBD2 (5 bases). There are 12 residues in the CDR3. Trimming stripped 5 bases from V and 8 bases from J, with 10 bases between. The germline gives CDR1 MNHEY, CDR2 SVGAGI. CDR3 nucleotide sequence: TGTGCCAGCAGTGCGGGTGAGGATGAGCAGTTCTTC. It yields the protein CASSAGEDEQFF.

Concerning this clone: At one end the junction does not follow the germline gene, possibly because of a read error. The rearrangement joins TRBV25-1 to TRBJ1-2; weak D call: TRBD1 (5 bases). CDR1 is MGHDK and CDR2 is SYGVNS in the germline V gene. The CDR3 totals 13 residues. In DNA form, the CDR3 reads TGTGCCACCAGTACGACAGAACTCAGTGGCTACACCTTC. As protein: CATSTTELSGYTF.

This rearrangement joins TRBV19 to TRBJ1-5; 9 bases align to TRBD1. V gave up 7 bases and J gave up 4 bases; unmatched junction bases: 5. This CDR3 has 14 residues. Germline V gene sequence: CDR1 LNHDA, CDR2 SQIVND (reference sequence). Here the CDR3 DNA reads TGTGCCAGTACTATGGACAGGGGAAATCAGCCCCAGCATTTT. This gives the protein CASTMDRGNQPQHF.

The chain is built from TRBV15 and TRBJ1-4; maybe TRBD1 (5 bases). Germline V gene sequence: CDR1 LNHNV, CDR2 YYDKDF (reference sequence). V lost 0 bases, J lost 8 bases, and 10 bases lay in between. The CDR3 length is 14 residues. CDR3 sequence reads: CATSRDGGNEKLFF. In nucleotides, the CDR3 is TGTGCCACCAGCAGAGACGGGGGTAACGAAAAACTGTTTTTT. The whole variable domain, filled in from reference TRBV15 and TRBJ1-4, reads DAMVIQNPRYQVTQFGKPVTLSCSQTLNHNVMYWYQQKSSQAPKLLFHYYDKDFNNEADTPDNFQSRRPNTSFCFLDIRSPGLGDTAMYLCATSRDGGNEKLFFGSGTQLSVL.

The chain combines TRBV5-1 with TRBJ1-1, with D unresolved. CDR3 length: 13 amino acids. Trimming took 0 bases from V and 8 from J, leaving 11 bases between them. Germline V gene lookup returns CDR1 SGHRS and CDR2 YFSETQ. CDR3 residues: CASSLGPSFEAFF. DNA of the CDR3: TGCGCCAGCAGCTTGGGGCCCTCCTTCGAAGCTTTCTTT.

In DNA, the CDR3 is TGCGCCAGCAGTGAGGGGACTAGATCCCACGAGCAGTACTTC. Amino acid sequence: CASSEGTRSHEQYF. This chain connects TRBV10-1 to TRBJ2-7; 8 bases match TRBD2. Germline V gene lookup returns CDR1 WNHNN and CDR2 SYGVQD (reference sequence). The CDR3 runs to 14 residues. The J segment lost 5 bases and the V segment lost 2 bases, leaving 5 bases of the junction unmatched.

The rearrangement links TRBV25-1 to TRBJ2-6; D not resolved. Trimming left V 6 bases short and J 0 bases short, with 9 bases between. Germline V gene data show CDR1 as MGHDK and CDR2 as SYGVNS. This CDR3 is 15 amino acids long. The CDR3: CASSSQSSGANVLTF. The DNA for the CDR3 is TGTGCCAGCAGCAGTCAAAGCTCTGGGGCCAACGTCCTGACTTTC.

This clone was counted only a few times. The chain joins TRBV7-3 to TRBJ2-2; 7 nucleotides align to TRBD2. The CDR3 extends over 14 amino acids. Losses at the gene ends were 2 bases for V and 7 bases for J; bases not matched to a gene: 4. Germline V gene sequence: CDR1 SGHTA, CDR2 FQGTGA. The CDR3 nucleotides read TGTGCCAGCAGCTTAGGACTAGAAGGCGGGGAGCTGTTTTTT. Translated, it gives CASSLGLEGGELFF.

This chain uses TRBV19 with TRBJ2-1; 7 bases are shared with TRBD1. J was trimmed by 9 bases and V by 5 bases; bases with no gene match: 4. The CDR3 sequence is 12 residues long. Germline V gives CDR1 LNHDA, CDR2 SQIVND (reference sequence). Here the CDR3 reads CASSLHRGEQFF. CDR3 DNA sequence: TGTGCCAGTAGTCTCCACAGGGGTGAGCAGTTCTTC. The whole variable domain, filled in from reference TRBV19 and TRBJ2-1, reads DGGITQSPKYLFRKEGQNVTLSCEQNLNHDAMYWYRQDPGQGLRLIYYSQIVNDFQKGDIAEGYSVSREKKESFPLTVTSAQKNPTAFYLCASSLHRGEQFFGPGTRLTVL.

This clone has only one observation. The chain combines TRBV4-1 with TRBJ2-1; TRBD2 aligns across 10 bases. Unmatched junction bases numbered 5, after V lost 3 bases and J lost 6 bases. This CDR3 contains 15 residues. Germline V lookup: CDR1 MGHRA, CDR2 YSYEKL. CDR3 nucleotide sequence: TGCGCCAGCAGCCAGCTAGCGGGAGCTTTCAATGAGCAGTTCTTC. Encoded protein: CASSQLAGAFNEQFF.

The chain's CDR3 is CASCLVAGEGTGELFF. The CDR3 nucleotides are TGCGCCAGCTGCCTGGTGGCAGGGGAGGGCACCGGGGAGCTGTTTTTT. The chain is built from TRBV5-1 and TRBJ2-2; D perhaps matches TRBD2 (7 bases). CDR3 size: 16 residues. Germline CDR1 is SGHRS and CDR2 is YFSETQ. Deletions cut 7 bases from V and 4 bases from J, with 20 bases between.

This chain uses TRBV5-1 with TRBJ2-5, with D tentatively TRBD2 (6 bases). The CDR3 consists of 13 residues. V was clipped by 6 bases and J by 1 base, with 10 bases between them. The germline V gene has CDR1 SGHRS and CDR2 YFSETQ. CDR3 sequence (DNA): TGCGCCAGCACCCTCGGGGGCCAAGAGACCCAGTACTTC. It specifies CASTLGGQETQYF.

The CDR3 here is CASSAGLNEQFF. The CDR3 DNA reads as TGCGCCAGCAGCGCGGGGCTCAATGAGCAGTTCTTC. The chain combines TRBV4-1 with TRBJ2-1; weak D call: TRBD2 (6 bases). Trimming cost V 5 bases and J 6 bases, with 8 bases left between them. Germline CDR1 MGHRA, CDR2 YSYEKL. The CDR3 runs 12 residues.

The chain is built from TRBV9 and TRBJ2-6; maybe TRBD1 (6 bases). Per the germline V gene, CDR1 is SGDLS and CDR2 is YYNGEE. The CDR3 is made up of 20 amino acids. V lost 4 bases to trimming and J lost 2 bases, with 25 bases between them. CDR3 coding DNA: TGTGCCAGCAGCCCCCGCGACAGGACCTTTTTACGTGCTGGGGCCAACGTCCTGACTTTC. It translates to CASSPRDRTFLRAGANVLTF.

The chain combines TRBV30 with TRBJ1-1; D is uncertain. The V and J ends lost 3 bases and 8 bases respectively, with 13 bases between them. The CDR3 runs 12 residues. CDR1 is GTSNPN, CDR2 SVGIG, per germline (reference sequence). CDR3 sequence (DNA): TGTGCCTGGAGCGGGTTGATCGGGGAAGCTTTCTTT. It codes for CAWSGLIGEAFF.

The rearrangement uses TRBV5-1 and TRBJ1-1, with D perhaps matching TRBD1 (5 bases). This CDR3 has 16 amino acids. The germline V gene has CDR1 SGHRS and CDR2 YFSETQ. V gave up 4 bases and J gave up 4 bases, with 20 bases separating them. The DNA of the CDR3 is TGCGCCAGCAGCAAAACCGGGACTCCGAGGGCCACTGAAGCTTTCTTT. This encodes CASSKTGTPRATEAFF.

The rearrangement uses TRBV11-1 and TRBJ2-3; 11 nucleotides match TRBD2. This CDR3 has 16 amino acids. Germline CDR1 reads SGHAT; CDR2 reads FQDESV (reference sequence). The V segment lost 3 bases and the J segment 2 bases; nucleotides outside the gene matches: 4. The CDR3 sequence is CASSLGTSGNTDTQYF. The DNA of the CDR3 is TGTGCCAGCAGCTTGGGGACTAGCGGAAACACAGATACGCAGTATTTT.

The rearrangement links TRBV4-1 to TRBJ2-3; 15 nucleotides align to TRBD2. CDR1 and CDR2 (germline): MGHRA, YSYEKL. The trim removed 4 bases at V and 3 bases at J, leaving 8 bases unmatched. The CDR3 is made up of 18 amino acids. For the CDR3, the DNA is TGCGCCAGCAGCCCTTTCGGACTAGCGGGGGGGAGAACAGATACGCAGTATTTT. Amino acids: CASSPFGLAGGRTDTQYF.

This clone was counted between two and nine times. J is TRBJ1-2 and V is TRBV28; 9 bases match TRBD1. The CDR3 spans 13 residues. Germline loops: CDR1 MDHEN, CDR2 SYDVKM. V gave up 7 bases and J gave up 6 bases; unmatched junction bases: 6. The CDR3 loop is CASNLQGAHGYTF. As DNA, the CDR3 is TGTGCCAGCAACTTACAGGGGGCACATGGCTACACCTTC.

The V gene is TRBV7-2, the J gene TRBJ2-5; TRBD2 agrees at 7 bases. In germline, CDR1 is SGHTA, CDR2 FQGNSA. The CDR3 is 15 amino acids. The J segment lost 2 bases and the V segment lost 1 base, leaving 4 bases of the junction unmatched. CDR3 coding DNA: TGTGCCAGCAGCTTAGAACTAGCGCCTCAAGAGACCCAGTACTTC. Translated, it gives CASSLELAPQETQYF.

This clone was detected only a few times. The chain uses TRBV30 and TRBJ1-1; no reliable D call. The CDR3 is made up of 12 amino acids. V shed 4 bases and J shed 3 bases, with 9 bases lying between them. Germline V gives CDR1 GTSNPN, CDR2 SVGIG (reference sequence). For the CDR3, the DNA is TGTGCCTGGAACGAGGGAGACACTGAAGCTTTCTTT. It translates to CAWNEGDTEAFF.

The chain links TRBV6-4 to TRBJ2-3; 9 bases agree with TRBD2. CDR1 and CDR2 from the germline V gene are MRHNA and SNTAGT. Trimming took 5 bases from V and 0 from J; bases not matched to a gene: 3. This CDR3 spans 15 amino acids. CDR3 in amino acids: CASSLSGSSTDTQYF. DNA for the CDR3: TGTGCCAGCAGTCTTAGCGGGAGCAGCACAGATACGCAGTATTTT.

The rearrangement uses TRBV4-1 and TRBJ2-3; TRBD2 matches 11 bases. This CDR3 is built from 16 residues. V trimming: 5 bases; J trimming: 2 bases; junction bases outside the gene matches: 6. Germline CDR1 MGHRA, CDR2 YSYEKL. This CDR3 is CASSKPGLADTDTQYF. In DNA form, the CDR3 reads TGCGCCAGCAGCAAACCGGGACTAGCGGACACAGATACGCAGTATTTT.

This clone turned up a few times. J is TRBJ1-5 and V is TRBV28; the match to TRBD1 covers 10 bases. CDR1 and CDR2 (germline): MDHEN, SYDVKM. The CDR3 consists of 16 residues. V lost 2 bases and J lost 2; bases outside the gene matches: 3. The CDR3 here is CASSLGTGAGNQPQHF. CDR3 DNA sequence: TGTGCCAGCAGTTTAGGGACAGGGGCGGGCAATCAGCCCCAGCATTTT.

This clone was counted a few times. The CDR3 protein is CASTGGWTQYF. The CDR3 bases are TGTGCCAGTACCGGGGGATGGACCCAGTACTTC. The gene calls are TRBV28 and TRBJ2-5; D perhaps matches TRBD2 (6 bases). CDR3 size: 11 residues. Trimming removed 9 bases from V and 7 bases from J, with 12 bases in between. The germline CDR1 and CDR2 sequences are MDHEN and SYDVKM.

The V gene is TRBV5-1, the J gene TRBJ2-1; TRBD2 matches at 15 bases. Trimming cost V 6 bases and J 0 bases; bases outside gene matches: 7. Germline V gene lookup returns CDR1 SGHRS and CDR2 YFSETQ. The CDR3 totals 18 residues. The CDR3 DNA reads as TGCGCCAGCACCGGGACTAGCGGGAGGACAAGCTCCTACAATGAGCAGTTCTTC. It is translated as CASTGTSGRTSSYNEQFF.

Here the CDR3 reads CASSHLSDSEAFF. CDR3 bases: TGTGCCAGCAGTCACCTATCGGACAGTGAAGCTTTCTTT. The rearrangement joins TRBV6-1 to TRBJ1-1, with a tentative D call TRBD1 (6 bases). In germline, CDR1 is MNHNS, CDR2 SASEGT. CDR3 length equals 13 residues. Between the trimmed V and J ends, which lost 5 bases and 7 bases, there was a span of 14 bases.

The chain combines TRBV28 with TRBJ1-2, with 9 positions matching TRBD1. With V trimmed by 11 bases and J by 7 bases, 8 bases remained unmatched. The CDR3 totals 12 residues. Germline V gene sequence: CDR1 MDHEN, CDR2 SYDVKM. Here the CDR3 reads CAGGQGSLGYTF. As DNA, the CDR3 is TGTGCCGGCGGACAGGGGAGTCTTGGCTACACCTTC.

This clone was counted a single time. The CDR3, as DNA: TGTGCCAGCAGCTTAGTTCCCGACAGGGAGCAGTACTTC. It yields the protein CASSLVPDREQYF. The rearrangement joins TRBV7-6 to TRBJ2-7; a possible D gene is TRBD1 (6 bases). The ends were cut back, 1 base at V and 7 bases at J, with 11 bases in the middle. Germline assignment: CDR1 SGHVS and CDR2 FNYEAQ. The length of the CDR3 is 13 residues.

This clone has only one observation. The chain is built from TRBV7-3 and TRBJ1-1; 7 bases match TRBD1. CDR3 size: 14 residues. The junction had 13 bases not matched to a gene; V was cut back by 10 bases and J by 5 bases. Per germline, CDR1 SGHTA and CDR2 FQGTGA. In nucleotides, the CDR3 is TGTGCCACTGGACTTCACAGGGGTCCAACTGAAGCTTTCTTT. It codes for CATGLHRGPTEAFF.